This T cell receptor beta chain is from a study of blood T cell repertoires in COVID-19. Whole-study context: Collection of acute and convalescent COVID-19 samples took place in the United States, Italy and Spain. Sample material is recorded as cDNA or gDNA derived from T cells, B-cell-depleted T cells, or PBMCs.

Sequencing was performed with immunoSEQ multiplex PCR; in TCRdb, only in-frame clones are kept and a portion is missing. The table shows around 30,000 clones, with about nine tenths occurring only once. V lost 6 bases and J lost 5; bases outside the gene matches: 2. This CDR3 comprises 11 residues. Germline assignment: CDR1 SQVTM and CDR2 ANQGSEA. The sequencing sample was made of peripheral blood. The chain is built from TRBV29-1 and TRBJ1-2; 8 bases line up with TRBD1. The sequence was collected from a human donor in a cohort sampled during active COVID-19. The CDR3 region is CSVGQGYGYTF. CDR3 in DNA: TGCAGCGTCGGACAGGGATATGGCTACACCTTC. Full variable domain (outside the CDR3, taken from reference TRBV29-1 and TRBJ1-2): SAVISQKPSRDICQRGTSLTIQCQVDSQVTMMFWYRQQPGQSLTLIATANQGSEATYESGFVIDKFPISRPNLTFSTLTVSNMSPEDSSIYLCSVGQGYGYTFGSGTRLTVV.